The T cell receptor (beta chain) described here comes from a study of STAT5B mutations in CD4+ large granular lymphocyte leukemia. The assay was run at survey level. The assay was immunoSEQ multiplex PCR, and TCRdb's table has in-frame clones only and misses some. This table has around 30,000 clones, 74% appearing once. The V and J ends lost 7 bases and 7 bases respectively, with 19 bases between them. Per the germline V gene, CDR1 is MNHNY and CDR2 is SVGAGI (reference sequence). The CDR3 extends over 14 amino acids. The chain employs TRBV6-6 and TRBJ1-2; D not certain. The origin of this receptor is a human donor in good health. Material for sequencing was CD4+ T cells from blood buffy coats. Here the CDR3 reads CASTFTGGYGGYTF. CDR3 DNA sequence: TGTGCCAGCACCTTCACGGGAGGGTACGGTGGCTACACCTTC.